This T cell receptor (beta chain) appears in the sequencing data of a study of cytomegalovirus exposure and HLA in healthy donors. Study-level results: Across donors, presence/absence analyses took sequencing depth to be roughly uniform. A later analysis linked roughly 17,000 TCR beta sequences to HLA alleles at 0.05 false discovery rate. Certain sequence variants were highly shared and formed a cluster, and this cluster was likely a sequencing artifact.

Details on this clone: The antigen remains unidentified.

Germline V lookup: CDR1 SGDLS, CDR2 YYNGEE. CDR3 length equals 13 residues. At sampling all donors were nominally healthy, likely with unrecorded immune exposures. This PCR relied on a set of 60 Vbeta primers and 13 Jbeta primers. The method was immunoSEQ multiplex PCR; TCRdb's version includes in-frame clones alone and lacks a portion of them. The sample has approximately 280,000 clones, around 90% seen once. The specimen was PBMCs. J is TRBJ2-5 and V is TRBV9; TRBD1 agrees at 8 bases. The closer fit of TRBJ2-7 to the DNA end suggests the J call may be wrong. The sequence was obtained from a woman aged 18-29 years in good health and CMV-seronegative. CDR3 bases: TGTGCCAGCAGCGAAGGGACAGGAGGCGAGCAGTACTTC. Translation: CASSEGTGGEQYF.